What follows are 6 T cell receptor beta chains derived from one specimen sequenced in a study of cytomegalovirus exposure and HLA in healthy donors. With 60 Vbeta and 13 Jbeta primers, the PCR was carried out. Repertoires were generated with immunoSEQ multiplex PCR, while TCRdb's copy carries only in-frame clones and drops some. The sample lists 120,000 to 150,000 clones, 78% seen once, with around 6.6% in the top ten. The source material was PBMCs. These receptors all come from a woman aged 35 to 49 in good health and CMV-seropositive.

V and J are TRBV27 and TRBJ2-6; D may be TRBD1 (6 bases). The CDR3 is 17 residues long. The germline V and J ends were trimmed by 3 bases and 0 bases, with 12 bases remaining between them. The germline V gene has CDR1 MNHEY and CDR2 SMNVEV (reference sequence). CDR3 in DNA: TGTGCCAGCAGTTTGTTACAGGGCTCCTCTGGGGCCAACGTCCTGACTTTC. Its translation: CASSLLQGSSGANVLTF.

The chain has TRBV7-6 and TRBJ1-4; no firm D call. The germline gives CDR1 SGHVS, CDR2 FNYEAQ. There are 17 residues in the CDR3. Trimming took 3 bases from V and 3 from J, leaving 17 bases between them. In nucleotides, the CDR3 is TGTGCCAGCAGCTTGGGTCGGAGTAAGCCTGCTAATGAAAAACTGTTTTTT. Translation: CASSLGRSKPANEKLFF.

The CDR3 region is CASSFGQQGGNEQFF. The CDR3 DNA is TGTGCCAGCAGTTTCGGTCAGCAGGGGGGCAATGAGCAGTTCTTC. The chain couples TRBV28 to TRBJ2-1; tentatively, D is TRBD1 (7 bases). The V end was cut by 3 bases, the J end by 6 bases, with 15 bases between. The CDR3 covers 15 residues. Germline CDR1 is MDHEN and CDR2 is SYDVKM.

This chain connects TRBV5-1 to TRBJ2-7; 15 positions agree with TRBD2. V gave up 4 bases and J gave up 6 bases; unmatched junction bases: 8. CDR1 SGHRS and CDR2 YFSETQ come from the germline V gene. The CDR3 runs to 16 residues. The CDR3 region has the DNA TGCGCCAGCAGCCCAGGGACTAGCGGGAGGAATAGCGAGCAGTACTTC. Encoded protein: CASSPGTSGRNSEQYF. Supplemented by reference TRBV5-1 and TRBJ2-7, the full variable domain reads KAGVTQTPRYLIKTRGQQVTLSCSPISGHRSVSWYQQTPGQGLQFLFEYFSETQRNKGNFPGRFSGRQFSNSRSEMNVSTLELGDSALYLCASSPGTSGRNSEQYFGPGTRLTVT.

This clone showed up just once. This rearrangement joins TRBV11-2 to TRBJ2-3; D is perhaps TRBD2 (5 bases). Germline CDR1 is SGHAT and CDR2 is FQNNGV. The CDR3 covers 14 residues. V lost 3 bases, J lost 2 bases, and 9 bases lay in between. CDR3 sequence reads: CASSFTGFTDTQYF. In DNA form, the CDR3 reads TGTGCCAGCAGCTTTACGGGGTTCACAGATACGCAGTATTTT.

The rearrangement uses TRBV6-5 and TRBJ1-6; D remains ambiguous. The CDR3 covers 13 residues. Trimming pared 0 bases from V and 14 bases from J, leaving 11 bases between. Per the germline V gene, CDR1 is MNHEY and CDR2 is SVGAGI. The DNA for the CDR3 is TGTGCCAGCAGTTACTCGAGTATGGTTTCCCTCCACTTT. It specifies CASSYSSMVSLHF.